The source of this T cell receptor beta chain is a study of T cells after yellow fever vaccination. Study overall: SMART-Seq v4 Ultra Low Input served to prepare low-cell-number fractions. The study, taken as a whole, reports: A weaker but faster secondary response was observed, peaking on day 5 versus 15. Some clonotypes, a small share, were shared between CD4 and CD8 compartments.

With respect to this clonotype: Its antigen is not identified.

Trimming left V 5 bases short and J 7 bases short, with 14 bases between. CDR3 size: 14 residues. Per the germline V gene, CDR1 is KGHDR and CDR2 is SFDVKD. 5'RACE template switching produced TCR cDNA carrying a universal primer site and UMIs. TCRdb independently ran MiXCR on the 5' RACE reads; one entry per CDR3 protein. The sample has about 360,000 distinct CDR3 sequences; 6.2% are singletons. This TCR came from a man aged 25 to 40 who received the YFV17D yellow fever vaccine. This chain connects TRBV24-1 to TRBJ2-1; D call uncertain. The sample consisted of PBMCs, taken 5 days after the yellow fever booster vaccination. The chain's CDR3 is CATSGAQAGNEQFF. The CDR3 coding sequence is TGTGCCACCAGTGGGGCCCAAGCTGGGAATGAGCAGTTCTTC.